A single sample gave rise to the 24 T cell receptor beta chains below, sequenced in a study of blood T cell repertoires in COVID-19. Measured with immunoSEQ multiplex PCR; TCRdb has only the in-frame clones, and not every one. The sample lists around 290,000 clones; roughly 89% were seen once. Sequencing was carried out using PBMCs or T cells enriched from blood (not recorded which). Source of these receptors: a woman between 35 and 50 years old who had recovered from COVID-19.

In nucleotides, the CDR3 is TGTGCCAGCAGCCCGGTCCAAGGGGCCGACACTGAAGCTTTCTTT. Translation gives CASSPVQGADTEAFF. This chain joins TRBV9 and TRBJ1-1; possible D gene TRBD1, 5 bases. Germline V gene lookup returns CDR1 SGDLS and CDR2 YYNGEE. The CDR3 runs 15 residues. V lost 4 bases and J 3 bases, leaving 16 bases between the germline ends. Drawing the rest from reference TRBV9 and TRBJ1-1, the complete variable domain is DSGVTQTPKHLITATGQRVTLRCSPRSGDLSVYWYQQSLDQGLQFLIQYYNGEERAKGNILERFSAQQFPDLHSELNLSSLELGDSALYFCASSPVQGADTEAFFGQGTRLTVV.

This clone was counted once. The rearrangement uses TRBV5-8 and TRBJ2-1; D gene uncertain. Per the germline V gene, CDR1 is SGHTS and CDR2 is YDEGEE. CDR3 length equals 15 residues. Deletions cut 2 bases from V and 0 bases from J, with 9 bases between. CDR3 DNA sequence: TGTGCCAGCAGCTTTGGCAGAAGCTCCTACAATGAGCAGTTCTTC. It yields the protein CASSFGRSSYNEQFF.

The rearrangement links TRBV4-1 to TRBJ2-5, with a weak D call TRBD1 (6 bases). Germline CDR1 reads MGHRA; CDR2 reads YSYEKL. Trimming cost V 1 base and J 3 bases, with 12 bases left between them. This CDR3 has 15 amino acids. The CDR3 nucleotides read TGCGCCAGCAGCCAAGCACCGGGACACGAAGAGACCCAGTACTTC. Translated, it gives CASSQAPGHEETQYF.

CDR3 protein: CASGPGEPQHF. The DNA for the CDR3 is TGCGCCAGCGGCCCGGGAGAGCCCCAGCATTTT. The chain couples TRBV10-2 to TRBJ1-5, with unresolved D. V was cut by 8 bases and J by 8 bases, with 10 bases left in between. The CDR3 contains 11 residues. The germline gives CDR1 WSHSY, CDR2 SAAADI.

The chain recombines TRBV7-3 with TRBJ2-1, with 11 bases identical to TRBD2. The ends lost 3 bases at V and 9 bases at J; junction bases unmatched: 16. CDR1 SGHTA and CDR2 FQGTGA come from the germline V gene. The CDR3 length is 18 residues. The CDR3 region is CASSFSGLAGGGLSEQFF. CDR3 nucleotides: TGTGCCAGCAGCTTTTCCGGGCTAGCGGGGGGAGGACTTAGTGAGCAGTTCTTC.

The gene calls are TRBV5-1 and TRBJ1-2; 7 bases map to TRBD1. Germline V gene sequence: CDR1 SGHRS, CDR2 YFSETQ. J gave up 1 base and V 0 bases, and 3 bases lay outside the gene matches. The CDR3 extends over 15 amino acids. Written as DNA, the CDR3 is TGCGCCAGCAGCTTGGCCCAGGGGGGTAACTATGGCTACACCTTC. It yields the protein CASSLAQGGNYGYTF.

The chain couples TRBV29-1 to TRBJ2-5; 10 nucleotides match TRBD2. Looked up from germline, CDR1 is SQVTM and CDR2 is ANQGSEA. The CDR3 extends over 13 amino acids. Trimming cost V 4 bases and J 9 bases; bases outside gene matches: 8. The CDR3 reads CSVGTSGDGAQYF. The CDR3 DNA is TGCAGCGTTGGAACTAGCGGGGACGGGGCCCAGTACTTC.

The CDR3, as DNA: TGTGCCAGCAGCTCCCAGGGGGCGAGTACTGAAGCTTTCTTT. Protein sequence: CASSSQGASTEAFF. This sequence joins TRBV11-3 and TRBJ1-1; TRBD1 aligns across 8 bases. V was clipped by 4 bases and J by 5 bases; unmatched bases: 6. Germline V gene sequence: CDR1 SGHNT, CDR2 YENEEA. The CDR3 has 14 residues.

This clone occurred once. This chain links TRBV7-9 with TRBJ2-7, with D hard to call. Trimming left V 2 bases short and J 5 bases short, with 7 bases between. The CDR3 is 12 amino acids. CDR1 and CDR2 (germline): SEHNR, FQNEAQ (reference sequence). The CDR3 DNA is TGTGCCAGCAGCTTAAGAACAAACGAGCAGTACTTC. It translates to CASSLRTNEQYF.

The V call is TRBV30, the J call TRBJ2-7, with TRBD2 matching 9 bases. After removal of 7 bases from V and 2 bases from J, the junction contained 6 bases not matched to a gene. Per germline, CDR1 GTSNPN and CDR2 SVGIG (reference sequence). The CDR3 loop spans 13 amino acids. CDR3 loop: CAFTSGSPYEQYF. CDR3 DNA: TGTGCCTTTACTAGCGGGTCACCCTACGAGCAGTACTTC.

The V call is TRBV29-1, the J call TRBJ1-3, with TRBD1 as a possible D gene (5 bases). The germline gives CDR1 SQVTM, CDR2 ANQGSEA. This CDR3 is 12 amino acids long. Trimming left V 7 bases short and J 0 bases short, with 7 bases between. CDR3 region: CSGQSSGNTIYF. CDR3 coding DNA: TGCAGCGGACAGAGCTCTGGAAACACCATATATTTT.

CDR3 loop: CASSGAGKTYNSPLHF. The CDR3, as DNA: TGTGCCAGCAGTGGGGCAGGGAAGACCTATAATTCACCCCTCCACTTT. The V gene is TRBV2, the J gene TRBJ1-6, with a tentative D call TRBD1 (5 bases). Trimming took off 4 bases at V and 2 bases at J, with 12 bases between the two ends. Germline CDR1 is SNHLY and CDR2 is FYNNEI. The length of the CDR3 is 16 residues.

The V call is TRBV21-1, the J call TRBJ2-7; the table assigns TRBD1, which was not confirmed against the DNA. TRBV21-1 is listed as a pseudogene. This CDR3 contains 17 residues. CDR3 protein: CASSKRPNRDRVREQYF. CDR3 nucleotides: TGTGCCAGCAGCAAAAGACCCAATAGGGACAGGGTACGCGAGCAGTACTTC.

The rearrangement joins TRBV2 to TRBJ1-1; D not resolved. Germline V CDR1 and CDR2: SNHLY, FYNNEI. The CDR3 spans 14 residues. V lost 7 bases and J lost 2, with 14 bases in between. CDR3 sequence reads: CASMRERTNTEAFF. The CDR3, as DNA: TGTGCCAGCATGAGGGAGAGAACTAACACTGAAGCTTTCTTT.

This clone has more than one count but fewer than ten. This chain joins TRBV5-1 and TRBJ2-5; 12 bases are shared with TRBD1. The CDR3 extends over 14 amino acids. V trimming: 4 bases; J trimming: 9 bases; junction bases outside the gene matches: 7. Germline assignment: CDR1 SGHRS and CDR2 YFSETQ. Here the CDR3 DNA reads TGCGCCAGCAGCCCGGGACAGGGGGCGCTGGCCCAGTACTTC. Protein: CASSPGQGALAQYF.

This clone was counted only a few times. This chain links TRBV9 with TRBJ1-2; D is uncertain. Germline V gives CDR1 SGDLS, CDR2 YYNGEE. The CDR3 covers 11 residues. Trimming removed 3 bases from V and 5 bases from J, with 5 bases in between. In DNA, the CDR3 is TGTGCCAGCAGCGATAAATATGGCTACACCTTC. It is translated as CASSDKYGYTF. The full variable domain, its missing parts supplied by reference TRBV9 and TRBJ1-2, is DSGVTQTPKHLITATGQRVTLRCSPRSGDLSVYWYQQSLDQGLQFLIQYYNGEERAKGNILERFSAQQFPDLHSELNLSSLELGDSALYFCASSDKYGYTFGSGTRLTVV.

This chain uses TRBV20-1 with TRBJ2-1; D possibly corresponds to TRBD2 (5 bases). V was trimmed by 6 bases and J by 5 bases, leaving 8 bases between them. The length of the CDR3 is 11 residues. Germline V gene sequence: CDR1 DFQATT, CDR2 SNEGSKA (reference sequence). Written as DNA, the CDR3 is TGCAGTGCCGAAGCGGACAATGAGCAGTTCTTC. Encoded protein: CSAEADNEQFF.

This sequence joins TRBV6-5 and TRBJ2-3; weak D call: TRBD1 (5 bases). The CDR3 covers 14 residues. In germline, CDR1 is MNHEY, CDR2 SVGAGI. V dropped 4 bases and J dropped 2 bases, with 10 bases sitting between them. CDR3 protein: CASSSDSYTDTQYF. CDR3 nucleotide sequence: TGTGCCAGCAGTTCTGACAGTTACACAGATACGCAGTATTTT.

The rearrangement links TRBV7-8 to TRBJ2-7; D gene uncertain. V was cut by 4 bases and J by 7 bases, with 14 bases left in between. The germline CDR1 and CDR2 sequences are SGHVS and FQNEAQ. The CDR3 extends over 13 amino acids. The CDR3 sequence is CASSSLFDGEQYF. The CDR3, as DNA: TGTGCCAGCAGCTCCCTGTTCGACGGGGAGCAGTACTTC.

The chain combines TRBV9 with TRBJ2-1; 11 positions match TRBD2. This CDR3 has 18 residues. Germline CDR1 is SGDLS and CDR2 is YYNGEE. After removal of 4 bases from V and 4 bases from J, the junction contained 13 bases not matched to a gene. The CDR3 reads CASSSKGIAGGLYNEQFF. The CDR3 DNA reads TGTGCCAGCAGCTCGAAAGGGATAGCGGGAGGGCTGTACAATGAGCAGTTCTTC.

Note on this clone: Other nucleotide sequences in the sample specify the same CDR3. The V call is TRBV18, the J call TRBJ1-5; a weak D match, TRBD1 (5 bases). This CDR3 has 14 amino acids. Trimming removed 3 bases at V and 1 base at J, with 7 bases between. CDR1 is KGHSH, CDR2 LQKENI, per germline. The CDR3 DNA is TGTGCCAGCTCACCGTCAGGGAGCAATCAGCCCCAGCATTTT. It codes for CASSPSGSNQPQHF.

The chain joins TRBV6-5 to TRBJ2-1, with D tentatively TRBD1 (5 bases). The CDR3 covers 13 residues. Looked up from germline, CDR1 is MNHEY and CDR2 is SVGAGI. The V end lost 7 bases, the J end lost 1 base, and 8 bases lay between the germline ends. CDR3 nucleotide sequence: TGTGCCAGCACGGCAGGGTCCTACAATGAGCAGTTCTTC. This codes for CASTAGSYNEQFF.

The chain links TRBV18 to TRBJ1-3; the D gene is possibly TRBD1 (5 bases). Germline V gene lookup returns CDR1 KGHSH and CDR2 LQKENI. Trimming shortened V by 0 bases and J by 0 bases, and 9 bases separated the two germline ends. The CDR3 has 16 residues. The CDR3 spells CASSPPGPASGNTIYF. For the CDR3, the DNA is TGTGCCAGCTCACCACCGGGGCCCGCCTCTGGAAACACCATATATTTT. The full variable domain, with the rest looked up from reference TRBV18 and TRBJ1-3, is NAGVMQNPRHLVRRRGQEARLRCSPMKGHSHVYWYRQLPEEGLKFMVYLQKENIIDESGMPKERFSAEFPKEGPSILRIQQVVRGDSAAYFCASSPPGPASGNTIYFGEGSWLTVV.

This chain joins TRBV10-3 and TRBJ2-7; D is uncertain. The CDR3 consists of 11 residues. Germline V gene data show CDR1 as ENHRY and CDR2 as SYGVKD. With 8 bases removed from V and 2 bases from J, the gap between germline ends came to 7 bases. CDR3 residues: CAIGQAYEQYF. In DNA form, the CDR3 reads TGTGCCATCGGGCAGGCCTACGAGCAGTACTTC.